The clone carrying this TCR beta chain has more than one count but fewer than ten. The data were obtained in a study of blood T cell repertoires in COVID-19. The V and J ends lost 2 bases and 2 bases, in that order; junction bases with no gene match: 13. The CDR3 runs to 18 residues. Method: immunoSEQ multiplex PCR; TCRdb's copy keeps in-frame clones and lacks some. The table has 150,000 to 200,000 clones, more than 75% seen once. The receptor was isolated from a woman between 50 and 59 years old who had recovered from COVID-19. Sequenced sample: PBMCs or T cells enriched from blood (not recorded which). This chain uses TRBV5-3 with TRBJ1-5; 7 positions match TRBD1. TRBV5-3 is an open reading frame, and its role is uncertain. The CDR3 loop is CARSFLPWRGPGNQPQHF. The CDR3 DNA sequence: TGTGCCAGAAGCTTCCTCCCGTGGAGGGGGCCGGGCAATCAGCCCCAGCATTTT.